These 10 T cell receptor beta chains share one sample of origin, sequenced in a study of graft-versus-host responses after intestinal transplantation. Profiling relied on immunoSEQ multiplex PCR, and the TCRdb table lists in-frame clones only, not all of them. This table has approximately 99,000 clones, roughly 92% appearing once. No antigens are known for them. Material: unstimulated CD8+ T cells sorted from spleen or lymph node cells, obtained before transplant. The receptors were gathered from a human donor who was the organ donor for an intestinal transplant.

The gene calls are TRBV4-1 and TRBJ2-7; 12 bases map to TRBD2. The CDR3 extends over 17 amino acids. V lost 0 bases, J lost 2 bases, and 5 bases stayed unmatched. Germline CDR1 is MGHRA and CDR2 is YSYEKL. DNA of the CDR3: TGCGCCAGCAGCCAAGATGAGCCTAGCGGGGGGGCCTACGAGCAGTACTTC. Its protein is CASSQDEPSGGAYEQYF.

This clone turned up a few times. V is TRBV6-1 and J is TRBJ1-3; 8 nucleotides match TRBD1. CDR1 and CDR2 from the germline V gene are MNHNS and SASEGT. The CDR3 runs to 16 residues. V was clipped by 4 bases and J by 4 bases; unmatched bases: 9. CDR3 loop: CASSGAQGGSGNTIYF. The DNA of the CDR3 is TGTGCCAGCAGTGGAGCACAGGGGGGATCCGGAAACACCATATATTTT.

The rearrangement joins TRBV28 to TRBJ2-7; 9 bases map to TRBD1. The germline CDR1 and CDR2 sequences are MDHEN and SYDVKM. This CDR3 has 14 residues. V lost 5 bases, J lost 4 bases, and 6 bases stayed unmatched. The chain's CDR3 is CASSIGQGRYEQYF. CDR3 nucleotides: TGTGCCAGCAGTATCGGACAGGGGAGGTACGAGCAGTACTTC.

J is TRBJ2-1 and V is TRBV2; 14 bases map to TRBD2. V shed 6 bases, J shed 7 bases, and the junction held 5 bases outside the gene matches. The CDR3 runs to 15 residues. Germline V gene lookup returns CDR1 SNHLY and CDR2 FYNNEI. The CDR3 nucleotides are TGTGCCAGCAGGTCCGGGACTAGCGGGAGTAATGAGCAGTTCTTC. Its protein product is CASRSGTSGSNEQFF.

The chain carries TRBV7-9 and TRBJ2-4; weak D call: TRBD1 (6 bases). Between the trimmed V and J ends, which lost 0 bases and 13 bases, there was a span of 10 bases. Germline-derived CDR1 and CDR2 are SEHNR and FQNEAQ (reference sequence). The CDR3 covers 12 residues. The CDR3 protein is CASSLATQGQYF. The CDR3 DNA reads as TGTGCCAGCAGCTTAGCGACGCAGGGGCAGTACTTC.

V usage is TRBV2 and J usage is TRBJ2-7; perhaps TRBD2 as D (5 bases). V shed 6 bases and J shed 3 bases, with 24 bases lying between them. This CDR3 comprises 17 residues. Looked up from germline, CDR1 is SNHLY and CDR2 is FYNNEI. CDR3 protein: CASSAAAGNRGYYEQYF. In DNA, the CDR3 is TGTGCCAGCAGCGCCGCGGCGGGCAACAGAGGGTACTACGAGCAGTACTTC.

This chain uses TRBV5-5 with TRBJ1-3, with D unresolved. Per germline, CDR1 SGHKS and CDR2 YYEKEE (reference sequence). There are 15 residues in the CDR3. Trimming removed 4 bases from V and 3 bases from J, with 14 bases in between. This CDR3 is CASSAGEGFGNTIYF. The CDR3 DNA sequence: TGTGCCAGCAGCGCCGGGGAAGGATTTGGAAACACCATATATTTT.

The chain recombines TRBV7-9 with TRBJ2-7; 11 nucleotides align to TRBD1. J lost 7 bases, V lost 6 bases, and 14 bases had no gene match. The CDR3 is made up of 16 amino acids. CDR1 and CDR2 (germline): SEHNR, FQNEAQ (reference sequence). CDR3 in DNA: TGTGCCAGCAGTCCCGCCCCGGGACAGGGGGTTAGGGAGCAGTACTTC. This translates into CASSPAPGQGVREQYF.

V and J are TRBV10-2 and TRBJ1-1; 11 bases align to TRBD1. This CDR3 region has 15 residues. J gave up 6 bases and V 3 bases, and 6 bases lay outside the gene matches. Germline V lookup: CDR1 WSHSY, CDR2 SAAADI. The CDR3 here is CASSDDGQGAAEAFF. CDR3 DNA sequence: TGCGCCAGCAGTGACGATGGACAGGGGGCCGCTGAAGCTTTCTTT.

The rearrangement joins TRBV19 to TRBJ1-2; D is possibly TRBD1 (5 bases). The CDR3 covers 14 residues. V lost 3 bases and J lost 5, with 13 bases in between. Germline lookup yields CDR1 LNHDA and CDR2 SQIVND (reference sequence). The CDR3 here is CASSILGREYGYTF. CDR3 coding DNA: TGTGCCAGTAGTATCCTGGGCAGGGAATATGGCTACACCTTC.